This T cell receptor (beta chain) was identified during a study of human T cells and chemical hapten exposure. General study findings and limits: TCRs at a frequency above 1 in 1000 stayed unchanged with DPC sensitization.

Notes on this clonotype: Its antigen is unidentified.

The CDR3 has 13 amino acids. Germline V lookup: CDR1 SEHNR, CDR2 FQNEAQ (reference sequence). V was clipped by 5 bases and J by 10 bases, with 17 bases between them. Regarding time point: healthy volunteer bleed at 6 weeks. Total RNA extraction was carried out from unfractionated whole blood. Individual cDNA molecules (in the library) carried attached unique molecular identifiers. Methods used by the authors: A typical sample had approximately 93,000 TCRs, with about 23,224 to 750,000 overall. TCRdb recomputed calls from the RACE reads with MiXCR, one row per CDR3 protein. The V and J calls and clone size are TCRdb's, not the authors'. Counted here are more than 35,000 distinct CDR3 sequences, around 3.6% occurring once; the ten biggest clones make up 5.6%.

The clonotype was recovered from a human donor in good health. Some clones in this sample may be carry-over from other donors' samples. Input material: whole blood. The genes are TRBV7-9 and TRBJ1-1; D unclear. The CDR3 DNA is TGTGCCAGCAGCCGGCGAGGGCTGGGGAGAGCTTTCTTT. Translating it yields CASSRRGLGRAFF.